The present T cell receptor beta chain was sequenced within a study of blood T cell repertoires in COVID-19. CDR1 is MNHEY and CDR2 is SMNVEV in the germline V gene (reference sequence). There are 15 residues in the CDR3. V lost 6 bases and J lost 9; bases outside the gene matches: 13. In the original workflow: Amplification from reference gene primers served as the basis for estimated nucleated cell counts. Method: immunoSEQ multiplex PCR; TCRdb's copy keeps in-frame clones and lacks some. V and J calls and clone size are as listed in that table; D and trimming were resolved from the DNA. Here the sample spans roughly 45,000 clones, less than 85% being singletons.

This receptor was taken from a man over 45 with active COVID-19. The chain uses TRBV27 and TRBJ2-4; 8 nucleotides align to TRBD1. The specimen sequenced was peripheral blood. DNA for the CDR3: TGTGCCAGCAGCCCAATACAGGGGGTAGTTGTCATTCAGTACTTC. Translating it yields CASSPIQGVVVIQYF.